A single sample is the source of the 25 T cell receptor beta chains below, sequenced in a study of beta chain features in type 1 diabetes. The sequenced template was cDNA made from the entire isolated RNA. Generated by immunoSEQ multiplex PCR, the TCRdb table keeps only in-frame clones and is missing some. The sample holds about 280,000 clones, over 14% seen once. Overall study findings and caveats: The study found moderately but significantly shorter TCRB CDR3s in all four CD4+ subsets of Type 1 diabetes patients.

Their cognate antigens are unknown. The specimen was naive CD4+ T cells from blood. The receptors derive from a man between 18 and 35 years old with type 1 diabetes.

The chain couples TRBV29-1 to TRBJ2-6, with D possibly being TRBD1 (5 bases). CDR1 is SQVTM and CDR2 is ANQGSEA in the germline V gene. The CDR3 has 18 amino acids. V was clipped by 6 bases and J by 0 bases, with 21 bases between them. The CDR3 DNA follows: TGCAGCGTCCCTAGAGAGACAGAAAGGGTCTCTGGGGCCAACGTCCTGACTTTC. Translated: CSVPRETERVSGANVLTF.

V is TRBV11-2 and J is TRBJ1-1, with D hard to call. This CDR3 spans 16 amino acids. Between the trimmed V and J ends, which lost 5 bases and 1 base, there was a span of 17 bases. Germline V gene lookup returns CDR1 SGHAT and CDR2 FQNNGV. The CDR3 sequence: CASSTLLTYPNTEAFF. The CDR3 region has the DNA TGTGCCAGCAGCACGCTTCTAACCTACCCGAACACTGAAGCTTTCTTT.

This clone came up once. The CDR3 sequence: CASSPRPSTEAFF. For the CDR3, the DNA is TGTGCCAGCAGCCCCAGGCCGAGCACTGAAGCTTTCTTT. This sequence joins TRBV9 and TRBJ1-1; no firm D call. This CDR3 spans 13 amino acids. The germline V gene has CDR1 SGDLS and CDR2 YYNGEE. The V end was cut by 4 bases, the J end by 4 bases, with 11 bases between.

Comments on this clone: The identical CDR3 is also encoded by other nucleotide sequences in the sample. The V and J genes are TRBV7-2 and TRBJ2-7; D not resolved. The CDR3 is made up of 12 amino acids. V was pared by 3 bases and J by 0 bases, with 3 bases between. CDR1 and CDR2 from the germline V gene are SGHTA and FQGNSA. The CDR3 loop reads CASSFSSYEQYF. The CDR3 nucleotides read TGTGCCAGCAGCTTTAGCTCCTACGAGCAGTACTTC. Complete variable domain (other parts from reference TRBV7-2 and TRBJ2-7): GAGVSQSPSNKVTEKGKDVELRCDPISGHTALYWYRQSLGQGLEFLIYFQGNSAPDKSGLPSDRFSAERTGGSVSTLTIQRTQQEDSAVYLCASSFSSYEQYFGPGTRLTVT.

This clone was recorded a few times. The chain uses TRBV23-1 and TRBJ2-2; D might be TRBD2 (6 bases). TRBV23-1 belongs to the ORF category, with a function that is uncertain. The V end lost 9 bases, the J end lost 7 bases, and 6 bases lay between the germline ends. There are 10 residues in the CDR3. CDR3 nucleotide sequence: TGCGCCAGGGGACTCGGGGAGCTGTTTTTT. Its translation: CARGLGELFF.

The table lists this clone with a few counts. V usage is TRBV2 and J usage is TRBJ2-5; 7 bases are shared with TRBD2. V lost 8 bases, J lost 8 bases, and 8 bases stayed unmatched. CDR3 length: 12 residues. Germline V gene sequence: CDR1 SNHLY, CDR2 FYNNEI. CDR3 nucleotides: TGTGCCAGCGGGAGGGACCAAGGAACCCAGTACTTC. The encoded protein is CASGRDQGTQYF.

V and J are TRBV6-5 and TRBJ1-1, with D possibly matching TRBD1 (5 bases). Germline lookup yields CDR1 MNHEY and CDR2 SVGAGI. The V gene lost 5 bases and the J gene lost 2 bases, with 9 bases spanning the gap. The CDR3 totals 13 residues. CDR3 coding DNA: TGTGCCAGCAGTCAGACAGTTAACACTGAAGCTTTCTTT. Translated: CASSQTVNTEAFF.

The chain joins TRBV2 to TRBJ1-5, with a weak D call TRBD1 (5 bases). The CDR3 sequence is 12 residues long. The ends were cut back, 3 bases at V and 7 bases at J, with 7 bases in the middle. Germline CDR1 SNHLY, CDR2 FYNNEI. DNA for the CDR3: TGTGCCAGCAGTGAGGAGGGGCAGCCCCAGCATTTT. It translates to CASSEEGQPQHF.

The CDR3 region has the DNA TGTGCCAGTAGTAGGACAAGCTTGAACACCGGGGAGCTGTTTTTT. Translating gives CASSRTSLNTGELFF. The genes are TRBV19 and TRBJ2-2; D is perhaps TRBD1 (5 bases). V lost 4 bases and J 1 base, leaving 10 bases between the germline ends. Germline loops: CDR1 LNHDA, CDR2 SQIVND (reference sequence). The CDR3 runs to 15 residues.

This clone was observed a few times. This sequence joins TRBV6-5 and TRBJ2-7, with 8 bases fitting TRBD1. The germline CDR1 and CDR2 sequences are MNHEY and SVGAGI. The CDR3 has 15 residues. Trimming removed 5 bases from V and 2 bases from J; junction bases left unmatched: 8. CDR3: CASSLLDRGAYEQYF. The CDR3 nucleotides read TGTGCCAGCAGTCTACTCGACAGGGGAGCCTACGAGCAGTACTTC.

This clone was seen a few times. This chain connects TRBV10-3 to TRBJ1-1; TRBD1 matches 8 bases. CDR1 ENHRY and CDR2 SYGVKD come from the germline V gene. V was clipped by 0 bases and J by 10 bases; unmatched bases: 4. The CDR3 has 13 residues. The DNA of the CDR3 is TGTGCCATCAGTGAGTCGAGGACAGGGCCAGCTTTCTTT. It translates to CAISESRTGPAFF.

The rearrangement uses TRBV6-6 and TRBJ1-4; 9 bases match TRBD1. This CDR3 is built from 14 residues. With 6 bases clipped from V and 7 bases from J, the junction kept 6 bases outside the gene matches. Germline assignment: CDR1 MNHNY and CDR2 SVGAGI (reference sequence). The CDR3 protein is CASSTGTGTEKLFF. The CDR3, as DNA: TGTGCCAGCAGCACCGGGACAGGGACTGAAAAACTGTTTTTT.

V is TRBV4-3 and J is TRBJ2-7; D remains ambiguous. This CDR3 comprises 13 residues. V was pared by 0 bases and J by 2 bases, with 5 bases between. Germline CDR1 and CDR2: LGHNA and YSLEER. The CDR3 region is CASSQDTAYEQYF. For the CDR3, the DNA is TGCGCCAGCAGCCAAGATACGGCCTACGAGCAGTACTTC.

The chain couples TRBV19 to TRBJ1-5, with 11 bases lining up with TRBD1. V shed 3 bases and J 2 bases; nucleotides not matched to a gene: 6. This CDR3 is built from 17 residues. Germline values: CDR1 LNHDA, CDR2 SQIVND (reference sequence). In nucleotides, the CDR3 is TGTGCCAGTAGTATGTCGGACAGGGGGCCGCGCAATCAGCCCCAGCATTTT. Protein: CASSMSDRGPRNQPQHF.

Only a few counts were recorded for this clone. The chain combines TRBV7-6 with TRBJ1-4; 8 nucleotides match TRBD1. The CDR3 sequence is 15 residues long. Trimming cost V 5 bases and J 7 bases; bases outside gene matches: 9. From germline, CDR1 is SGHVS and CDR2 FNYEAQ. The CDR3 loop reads CASSPQTGDSEKLFF. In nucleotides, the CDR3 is TGTGCCAGCAGCCCACAGACAGGGGATAGTGAAAAACTGTTTTTT.

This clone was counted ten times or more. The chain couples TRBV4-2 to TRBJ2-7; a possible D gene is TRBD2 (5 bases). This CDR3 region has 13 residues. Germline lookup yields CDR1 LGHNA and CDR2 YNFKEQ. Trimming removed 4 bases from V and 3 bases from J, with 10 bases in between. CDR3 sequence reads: CASSRPGDYEQYF. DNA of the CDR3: TGTGCCAGCAGCCGCCCCGGGGACTACGAGCAGTACTTC.

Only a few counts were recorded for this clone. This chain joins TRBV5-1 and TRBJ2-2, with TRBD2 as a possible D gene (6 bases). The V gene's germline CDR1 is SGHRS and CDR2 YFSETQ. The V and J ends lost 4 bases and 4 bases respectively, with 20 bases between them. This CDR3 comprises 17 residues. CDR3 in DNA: TGCGCCAGCAGCCCGGAGGGTACGCCAGCGTTCACCGGGGAGCTGTTTTTT. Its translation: CASSPEGTPAFTGELFF.

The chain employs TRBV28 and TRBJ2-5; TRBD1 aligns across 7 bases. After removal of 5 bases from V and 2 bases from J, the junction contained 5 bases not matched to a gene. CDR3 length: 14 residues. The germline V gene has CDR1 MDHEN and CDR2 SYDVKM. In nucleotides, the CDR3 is TGTGCCAGCAGTCCCGACAGGGTTCAAGAGACCCAGTACTTC. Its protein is CASSPDRVQETQYF.

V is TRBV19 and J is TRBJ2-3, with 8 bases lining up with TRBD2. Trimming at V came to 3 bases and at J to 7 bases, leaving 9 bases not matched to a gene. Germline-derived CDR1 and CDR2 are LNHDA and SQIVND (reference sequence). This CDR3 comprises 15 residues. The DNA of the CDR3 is TGTGCCAGTAGTATCCCCGGGGGGGGAAGGAATACGCAGTATTTT. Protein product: CASSIPGGGRNTQYF.

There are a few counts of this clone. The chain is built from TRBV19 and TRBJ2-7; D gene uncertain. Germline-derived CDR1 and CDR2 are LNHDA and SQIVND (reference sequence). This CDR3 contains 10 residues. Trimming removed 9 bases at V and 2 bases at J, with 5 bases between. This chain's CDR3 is CARTTYEQYF. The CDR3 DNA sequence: TGTGCCAGGACAACCTACGAGCAGTACTTC.

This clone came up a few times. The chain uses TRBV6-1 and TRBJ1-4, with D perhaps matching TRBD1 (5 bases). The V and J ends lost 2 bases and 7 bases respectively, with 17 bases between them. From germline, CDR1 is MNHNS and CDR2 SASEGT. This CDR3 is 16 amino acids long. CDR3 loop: CASSEREGRETEKLFF. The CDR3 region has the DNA TGTGCCAGCAGTGAAAGAGAAGGCAGGGAAACTGAAAAACTGTTTTTT.

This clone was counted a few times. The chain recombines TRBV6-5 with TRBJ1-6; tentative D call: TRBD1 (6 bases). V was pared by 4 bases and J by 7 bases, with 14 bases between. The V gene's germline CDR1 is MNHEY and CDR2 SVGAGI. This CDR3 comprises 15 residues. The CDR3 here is CASSLGRGYNSPLHF. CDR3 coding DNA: TGTGCCAGCAGTTTGGGCAGGGGTTACAATTCACCCCTCCACTTT.

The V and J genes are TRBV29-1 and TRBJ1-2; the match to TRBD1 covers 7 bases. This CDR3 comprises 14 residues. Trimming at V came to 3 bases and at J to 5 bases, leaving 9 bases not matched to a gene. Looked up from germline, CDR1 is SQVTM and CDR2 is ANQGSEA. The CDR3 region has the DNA TGCAGCGTTGAGATCAGGGGCAGGGGGTATGGCTACACCTTC. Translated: CSVEIRGRGYGYTF.

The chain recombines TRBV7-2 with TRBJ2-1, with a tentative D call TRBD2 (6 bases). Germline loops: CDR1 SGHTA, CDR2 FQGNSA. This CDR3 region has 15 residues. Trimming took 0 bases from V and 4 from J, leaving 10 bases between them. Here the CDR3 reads CASSLAGAGYNEQFF. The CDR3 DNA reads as TGTGCCAGCAGCTTAGCGGGCGCGGGGTACAATGAGCAGTTCTTC.

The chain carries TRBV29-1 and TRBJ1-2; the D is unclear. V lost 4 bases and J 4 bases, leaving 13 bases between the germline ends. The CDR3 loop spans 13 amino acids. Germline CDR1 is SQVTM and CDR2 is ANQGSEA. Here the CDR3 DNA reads TGCAGCGTTGGGCCGGTACTAGGCTATGGCTACACCTTC. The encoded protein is CSVGPVLGYGYTF.